This T cell receptor (beta chain) is drawn from a study of cytomegalovirus exposure and HLA in healthy donors. Concerning this clone itself: Its antigen remains unknown. One end of the junction is discordant with germline, which a read error may explain.

PCR amplification relied on 60 Vbeta primers (plus 13 Jbeta primers). Only in-frame clones appear in the TCRdb table, and some are missing; sequencing was by immunoSEQ multiplex PCR. The sample has approximately 100,000 clones, around 10% seen once. Study-level results: The productive fraction for most TCR beta V segments was about 90% or about 30% in an earlier analysis. Equally common other TCR beta chains were less clonally expanded than HLA-associated ones, a later analysis found. The CMV antigen specificity of a few CMV-associated chains was confirmed through in vitro analysis.

This CDR3 is built from 15 residues. Looked up from germline, CDR1 is SNHLY and CDR2 is FYNNEI. The specimen sequenced was PBMCs. The chain links TRBV2 to TRBJ1-5; tentatively, D is TRBD1 (6 bases). This receptor was taken from a man aged 45-65 years in good health and CMV-seropositive. The DNA of the CDR3 is TGTGCCAGCAGCGAAGTACAGGGCCTTTATCAGCCCCAGCATTTT. Translation: CASSEVQGLYQPQHF.